The entry that follows covers one TCR beta chain sequence. The sample comes from a study of blood T cell repertoires in COVID-19. On the study more broadly: Sources were T cells, B-cell-depleted T cells, or PBMCs; the material itself was cDNA or gDNA.

Sequencing used immunoSEQ multiplex PCR; TCRdb keeps in-frame clones, though not all of them. The sample has hundreds of thousands of clones, under 90% seen once. The germline CDR1 and CDR2 sequences are ENHRY and SYGVKD. Trimming pared 0 bases from V and 10 bases from J, leaving 10 bases between. This CDR3 has 13 residues. This chain uses TRBV10-3 with TRBJ2-1; D not resolved. This clonotype was sampled from an elderly woman with active or convalescent COVID-19. Sequencing was performed on peripheral blood. CDR3 bases: TGTGCCATCAGTGAGTCGGCCCCCGGGGAGCAGTTCTTC. Protein sequence: CAISESAPGEQFF.